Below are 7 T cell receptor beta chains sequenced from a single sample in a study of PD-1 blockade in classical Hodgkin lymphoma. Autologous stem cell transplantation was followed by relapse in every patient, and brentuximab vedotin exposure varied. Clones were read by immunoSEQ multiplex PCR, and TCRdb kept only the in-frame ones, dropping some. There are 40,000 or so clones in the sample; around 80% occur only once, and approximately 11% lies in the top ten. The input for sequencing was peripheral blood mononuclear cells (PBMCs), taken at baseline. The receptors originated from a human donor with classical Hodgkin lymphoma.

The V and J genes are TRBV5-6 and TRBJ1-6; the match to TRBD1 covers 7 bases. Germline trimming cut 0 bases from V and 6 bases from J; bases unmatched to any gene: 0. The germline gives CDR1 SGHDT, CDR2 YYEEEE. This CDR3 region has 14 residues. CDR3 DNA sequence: TGTGCCAGCAGCTTGGCAGGGGGTAATTCACCCCTCCACTTT. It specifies CASSLAGGNSPLHF.

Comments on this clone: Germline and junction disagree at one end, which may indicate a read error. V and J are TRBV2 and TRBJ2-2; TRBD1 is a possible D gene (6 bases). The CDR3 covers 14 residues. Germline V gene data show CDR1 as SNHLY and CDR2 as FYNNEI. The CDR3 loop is CASCAGRDTGELLF. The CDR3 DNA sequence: TGTGCCAGCTGCGCGGGCCGGGACACCGGGGAGCTGCTTTTT.

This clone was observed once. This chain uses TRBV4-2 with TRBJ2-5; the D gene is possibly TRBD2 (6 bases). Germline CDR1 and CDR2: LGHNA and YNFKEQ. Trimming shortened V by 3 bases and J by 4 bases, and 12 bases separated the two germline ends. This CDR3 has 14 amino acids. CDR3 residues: CASSQGEAGETQYF. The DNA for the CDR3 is TGTGCCAGCAGCCAGGGGGAGGCGGGAGAGACCCAGTACTTC.

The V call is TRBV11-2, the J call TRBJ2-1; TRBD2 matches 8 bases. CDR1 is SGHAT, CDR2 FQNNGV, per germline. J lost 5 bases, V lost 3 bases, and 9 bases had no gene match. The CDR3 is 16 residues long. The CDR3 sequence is CASSLYWREVDNEQFF. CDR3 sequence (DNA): TGTGCCAGCAGCTTGTATTGGCGGGAGGTAGACAATGAGCAGTTCTTC. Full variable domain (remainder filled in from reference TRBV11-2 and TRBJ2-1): EAGVAQSPRYKIIEKRQSVAFWCNPISGHATLYWYQQILGQGPKLLIQFQNNGVVDDSQLPKDRFSAERLKGVDSTLKIQPAKLEDSAVYLCASSLYWREVDNEQFFGPGTRLTVL.

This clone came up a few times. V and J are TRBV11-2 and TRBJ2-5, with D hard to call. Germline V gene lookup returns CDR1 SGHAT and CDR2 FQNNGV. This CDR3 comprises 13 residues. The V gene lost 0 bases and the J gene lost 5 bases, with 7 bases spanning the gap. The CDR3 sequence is CASSLDRVETQYF. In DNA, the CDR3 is TGTGCCAGCAGCTTAGATCGTGTGGAGACCCAGTACTTC.

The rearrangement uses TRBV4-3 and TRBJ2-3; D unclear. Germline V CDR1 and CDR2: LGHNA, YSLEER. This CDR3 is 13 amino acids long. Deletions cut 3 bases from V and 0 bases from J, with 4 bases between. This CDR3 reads CASSQTSTDTQYF. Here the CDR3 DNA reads TGCGCCAGCAGCCAGACTAGCACAGATACGCAGTATTTT.

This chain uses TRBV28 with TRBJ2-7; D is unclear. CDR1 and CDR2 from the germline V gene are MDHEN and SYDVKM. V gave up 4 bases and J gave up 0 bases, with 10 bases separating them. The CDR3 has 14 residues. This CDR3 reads CASSYLGSSYEQYF. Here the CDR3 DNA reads TGTGCCAGCAGTTACCTCGGCAGCTCCTACGAGCAGTACTTC. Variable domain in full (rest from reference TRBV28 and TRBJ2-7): DVKVTQSSRYLVKRTGEKVFLECVQDMDHENMFWYRQDPGLGLRLIYFSYDVKMKEKGDIPEGYSVSREKKERFSLILESASTNQTSMYLCASSYLGSSYEQYFGPGTRLTVT.